The 18 T cell receptor beta chains listed next were all sequenced from one sample in a study of T-cell reconstitution after alpha-beta-depleted transplantation in children. Molecular barcoding with unique molecular identifiers was used for the TCRbeta library. A single record per CDR3 protein comes from TCRdb applying MiXCR to the PCR reads. The sample carries approximately 250,000 distinct CDR3 sequences, about 25% recorded once. The sample here was PBMCs, taken before TCRalphabeta/CD19-depleted stem cell transplant. These receptors were collected from a girl aged 2 to 9 with Fanconi anemia, due to receive a stem cell transplant.

This clonotype showed up just a few times. This chain joins TRBV20-1 and TRBJ2-1, with D possibly matching TRBD1 (6 bases). Germline V gene sequence: CDR1 DFQATT, CDR2 SNEGSKA (reference sequence). V lost 5 bases, J lost 2 bases, and 19 bases lay in between. The CDR3 loop spans 16 amino acids. In DNA form, the CDR3 reads TGCAGTGCTCGATCAGCAGGGGATTCGACCTACAATGAGCAGTTCTTC. Translated: CSARSAGDSTYNEQFF.

This clonotype was seen more than once but under ten times. The chain employs TRBV20-1 and TRBJ1-6; 8 nucleotides agree with TRBD1. CDR1 and CDR2 (germline): DFQATT, SNEGSKA (reference sequence). V was clipped by 6 bases and J by 3 bases; unmatched bases: 10. The CDR3 is 16 amino acids. CDR3: CSASRDRLGYNSPLHF. DNA of the CDR3: TGCAGTGCATCGAGGGACAGGCTGGGCTATAATTCACCCCTCCACTTT.

At least ten counts were recorded for this clonotype. The chain couples TRBV27 to TRBJ2-1, with TRBD1 matching over 8 bases. V was pared by 4 bases and J by 7 bases, with 12 bases of the junction left unmatched. CDR3 length: 16 amino acids. CDR1 is MNHEY and CDR2 is SMNVEV in the germline V gene (reference sequence). The CDR3 DNA follows: TGTGCCAGCAGTTCTCCAACCGGACAGGGAAGGAATGAGCAGTTCTTC. Translated: CASSSPTGQGRNEQFF.

This clonotype was seen a handful of times. J is TRBJ1-2 and V is TRBV20-1; D unresolved. This CDR3 contains 13 residues. The ends were cut back, 2 bases at V and 8 bases at J, with 15 bases in the middle. The germline gives CDR1 DFQATT, CDR2 SNEGSKA (reference sequence). The CDR3 DNA follows: TGCAGTGCTAGAACTGAGATGGGAGAGGGCTACACCTTC. This translates into CSARTEMGEGYTF.

The chain carries TRBV29-1 and TRBJ2-1; TRBD2 agrees at 8 bases. J was trimmed by 2 bases and V by 1 base; bases with no gene match: 1. This CDR3 comprises 14 residues. Germline-derived CDR1 and CDR2 are SQVTM and ANQGSEA. CDR3 DNA: TGCAGCGTTGAAGGACTAGCGACCTACAATGAGCAGTTCTTC. Its translation is CSVEGLATYNEQFF.

The chain has TRBV20-1 and TRBJ2-1, with 9 bases aligning to TRBD2. Germline CDR1 is DFQATT and CDR2 is SNEGSKA (reference sequence). Germline trimming cut 0 bases from V and 11 bases from J; bases unmatched to any gene: 5. The CDR3 is made up of 13 amino acids. The CDR3 bases are TGCAGTGCTAGAGACCCCCTAGCGGGGCAGCAGTTCTTC. The encoded protein is CSARDPLAGQQFF.

This sequence joins TRBV6-2 or TRBV6-3 and TRBJ2-1; 8 bases are shared with TRBD1. The V segment lost 4 bases and the J segment 3 bases; nucleotides outside the gene matches: 14. Germline V gene sequence: CDR1 MNHEY, CDR2 SVGEGT. The CDR3 sequence is 18 residues long. Here the CDR3 DNA reads TGTGCCAGCAGTTCCCCCGGTGCAGGGGGCCGATACTACAATGAGCAGTTCTTC. Its protein is CASSSPGAGGRYYNEQFF.

There are many counts of this clonotype. This chain connects TRBV12-3 or TRBV12-4 to TRBJ2-7, with 7 bases aligning to TRBD2. The length of the CDR3 is 15 residues. Losses at the gene ends were 10 bases for V and 2 bases for J; bases not matched to a gene: 14. The CDR3 protein is CANGPQRGRAYEQYF. The CDR3 nucleotides read TGTGCCAACGGGCCGCAGCGGGGAAGGGCCTACGAGCAGTACTTC.

This clonotype was observed many times. This chain connects TRBV5-1 to TRBJ2-5; D is unclear. Trimming left V 1 base short and J 5 bases short, with 12 bases between. Germline loops: CDR1 SGHRS, CDR2 YFSETQ. This CDR3 has 14 amino acids. CDR3 bases: TGCGCCAGCAGCTTGACCTCAGTACCGGAGACCCAGTACTTC. It encodes CASSLTSVPETQYF.

Ten or more counts support this clonotype. This chain links TRBV5-4 with TRBJ2-5; possibly TRBD1 or TRBD2 for D (5 bases each). The germline CDR1 and CDR2 sequences are SGHNT and YYREEE (reference sequence). The CDR3 runs to 13 residues. The V end lost 5 bases, the J end lost 3 bases, and 11 bases lay between the germline ends. CDR3 DNA sequence: TGTGCCAGCAGTAGGGACCAAAAAGAGACCCAGTACTTC. Its translation is CASSRDQKETQYF.

This clonotype appeared many times. The chain links TRBV20-1 to TRBJ2-2, with 10 bases that match TRBD1. Germline-derived CDR1 and CDR2 are DFQATT and SNEGSKA (reference sequence). Trimming cost V 5 bases and J 4 bases; bases outside gene matches: 4. This CDR3 contains 14 residues. The DNA for the CDR3 is TGCAGTGCTGGCCGGGACAGGGGCACCGGGGAGCTGTTTTTT. Protein sequence: CSAGRDRGTGELFF.

The V call is TRBV20-1, the J call TRBJ2-3; D is ambiguous. V was pared by 1 base and J by 0 bases, with 5 bases between. The CDR3 runs 13 residues. Germline CDR1 reads DFQATT; CDR2 reads SNEGSKA (reference sequence). The CDR3 DNA follows: TGCAGTGCTAGAGTGGTTAGCACAGATACGCAGTATTTT. Amino acids: CSARVVSTDTQYF.

There are many counts of this clonotype. The chain links TRBV6-1 to TRBJ2-3, with D tentatively TRBD2 (6 bases). V was shortened by 4 bases and J by 2 bases, with 10 bases between the two germline ends. The CDR3 covers 14 residues. Germline lookup yields CDR1 MNHNS and CDR2 SASEGT. CDR3 amino acids: CASSGDLYTDTQYF. For the CDR3, the DNA is TGTGCCAGCAGTGGGGACTTGTACACAGATACGCAGTATTTT.

This clonotype was detected only a few times. This chain links TRBV28 with TRBJ2-3, with D perhaps matching TRBD1 (5 bases). V was cut by 3 bases and J by 1 base, with 8 bases left in between. Germline V CDR1 and CDR2: MDHEN, SYDVKM. The CDR3 covers 14 residues. In DNA, the CDR3 is TGTGCCAGCAGTTTGAGCAGGGGCACAGATACGCAGTATTTT. This gives the protein CASSLSRGTDTQYF.

The chain employs TRBV15 and TRBJ2-3, with a tentative D call TRBD2 (6 bases). The germline CDR1 and CDR2 sequences are LNHNV and YYDKDF (reference sequence). This CDR3 contains 19 residues. V lost 0 bases to trimming and J lost 0 bases, with 19 bases between them. In DNA form, the CDR3 reads TGTGCCACCAGCAGAGAGGATGCCGGACTAACCTATAGCACAGATACGCAGTATTTT. Its translation is CATSREDAGLTYSTDTQYF. The variable domain in full, with the rest retrieved from reference TRBV15 and TRBJ2-3, is DAMVIQNPRYQVTQFGKPVTLSCSQTLNHNVMYWYQQKSSQAPKLLFHYYDKDFNNEADTPDNFQSRRPNTSFCFLDIRSPGLGDTAMYLCATSREDAGLTYSTDTQYFGPGTRLTVL.

There are many counts of this clonotype. This rearrangement joins TRBV12-3 or TRBV12-4 to TRBJ2-3; D gene uncertain. The V and J ends lost 5 bases and 4 bases respectively, with 7 bases between them. CDR3 length: 12 amino acids. This chain's CDR3 is CASSISSDTQYF. The DNA for the CDR3 is TGTGCCAGCAGTATCTCCTCAGATACGCAGTATTTT.

This clonotype was counted many times. The rearrangement uses TRBV6-5 and TRBJ1-5, with D maybe TRBD1 (6 bases). V was pared by 8 bases and J by 7 bases, with 18 bases between. The CDR3 totals 14 residues. Germline values: CDR1 MNHEY, CDR2 SVGAGI. The CDR3, as DNA: TGTGCCAGCCTTGCCCTAGAAGGGGGGCAGCCCCAGCATTTT. It translates to CASLALEGGQPQHF.

This clonotype turned up a few times. This chain connects TRBV5-1 to TRBJ2-3; 11 nucleotides agree with TRBD2. The germline V gene encodes CDR1 SGHRS and CDR2 YFSETQ. The CDR3 runs 15 residues. Losses at the gene ends were 4 bases for V and 3 bases for J; bases not matched to a gene: 4. This CDR3 is CASSEGLAVTDTQYF. For the CDR3, the DNA is TGCGCCAGCAGCGAGGGACTAGCGGTAACAGATACGCAGTATTTT.